The source of this T cell receptor (beta chain) is a study of T cell repertoires in cytomegalovirus infection. Study-level background: Both CMV infection and a matching HLA type were indicated by public TCR beta signatures.

Whole-study findings and limits: Clonotypes of TCR beta that were HLA-C-restricted and CMV-specific dominated the ex vivo response. People with CMV and the relevant HLA were identified by cumulative public TCR beta family frequency.

A single record per CDR3 protein comes from TCRdb applying MiXCR to the reads. The table has about 130,000 distinct CDR3 sequences, 24% seen once; the top ten hold roughly 35%. This clonotype turned up a few times. Its antigen is as yet unknown. Sample: PBMCs, sequenced either directly or after in vitro stimulation (not recorded which). This TCR derives from a human donor in good health (CMV status not recorded). Some clones in this sample may be carry-over from other donors' samples.

The CDR3 bases are TGTGCCAGCAGCTTACCTCGGTGGGGGGCTTACCAAGAGACCCAGTACTTC. Translation gives CASSLPRWGAYQETQYF. The chain couples TRBV11-2 to TRBJ2-5; the D call may be TRBD1 or TRBD2 (6 bases each). The germline CDR1 and CDR2 sequences are SGHAT and FQNNGV. The V and J ends lost 2 bases and 0 bases respectively, with 16 bases between them. The CDR3 runs 17 residues.